This T cell receptor beta chain is from a study of blood T cells in healthy people across ages (dated by TCRdb to between 2015 and 2017). In the study overall: Template switching captured roughly one uniquely barcoded TCR beta cDNA molecule per two T cells in model experiments. Donors were grouped into four age groups: young (average roughly 17 years), middle-aged (over 35), aged (roughly 62) and long-lived (approximately 81). Using deep sequencing normalized with unique cDNA molecular identifiers, the study measured how TCR beta repertoire diversity changes with age. Using the same blood draw, the study looked at two additional independent replicas of 1 million unique cDNA reads for two donors, one aged 18 to 30 and the other aged 80 or older. Donors of different ages were randomly distributed across sequencing lanes to avoid experimental bias.

Libraries were prepared through 5' RACE. TCRdb names Illumina HiSeq 2500 as the instrument used. The second PCR ran for roughly 6 to 11 cycles and used a J-beta primer mix along with a sample-barcoded 5' primer. A unique molecular identifier was introduced onto each TCR beta cDNA molecule by a template-switch 5' adaptor carrying 12 random nucleotides. At least 2.5 million CDR3-containing paired-end reads were obtained from each sample. First-strand cDNA synthesis was performed from all RNA using the Mint cDNA synthesis kit, with priming by a TRBC-specific oligonucleotide. All cDNA was treated with uracil-DNA glycosylase and then went through a first 18-cycle PCR with the universal primers M1SS and BC2_uni_R. Regarding the original processing steps: Each sample was normalized by randomly selecting 1 million high-quality reads, each carrying a distinct molecular identifier. Reads sharing molecular identifiers were discarded rather than binned into consensus sequences. MiTCR, with a Q25 quality threshold and the strictest error-elimination algorithm, was used for CDR3 identification, clonotype clustering and error correction. A nonparametric unseen species model with Euler transformation was used to estimate a lower bound on total TCR beta diversity. TCRdb handled the public reads itself, with Q25 trimming in fastp and clone calling in MiXCR, and kept productive beta chains. Rows with one shared CDR3 protein collapse into an entry with the most common genes and DNA. TCRdb, not the authors, supplied the V and J calls. The sample records around 1,100,000 distinct CDR3 sequences, around two fifths of which are singletons. Roughly 13% of the sample comes from the top ten.

Overall study outcomes, separate from this receptor: A strong correlation was found between observed TCR beta diversity and the percentage of naive T cells measured by flow cytometry. Observed TCR beta diversity per million T cells fell roughly linearly with age, and a significant reduction was already apparent by age around 44. Compared with the aged group, more naive CD4+ T cells, fewer expanded clones and increased TCR diversity were shown by the long-lived group, suggesting age selection. Conclusive comparison of naive and antigen-experienced compartments was prevented by the profiling of bulk unsorted PBMCs. The CMV infection status of donors was not known, potentially confounding age-related changes in expanded clonotypes. Estimates of total diversity based on one million sequenced T cells were regarded as lower bounds and as underestimates.

Looking up the germline V gene yields CDR1 MDHEN and CDR2 SYDVKM. There are 16 amino acids in the CDR3, from cysteine to phenylalanine inclusive. Solely the CDR3 DNA is kept, with 48 bases framed from the first base. As concerns this clonotype: Its cognate antigen has yet to be identified. At one of its ends the junction is not consistent with the germline gene, which may arise from a read error.

The donors were 40 or so Caucasian individuals from Russia, aged 6 to 90 years, who were systemically healthy. Each donor gave 8 to 10 milliliters of peripheral blood, drawn into EDTA-treated Vacutainer tubes. PBMCs were isolated by Ficoll-Paque density-gradient centrifugation, with at least 6.5 million obtained per sample. Total RNA was extracted from PBMCs with Trizol reagent, with at least 5.5 micrograms obtained per sample. For every donor, flow cytometry on a PBMC aliquot measured the percentage of naive CD45RAhigh/CD27high T cells. The TCR sequence derives from a man younger than 35 in good health. The V and J segments used are TRBV28 and TRBJ1-1, with no reliable assignment of the D segment. The sequenced sample consisted of blood. The CDR3 here reads CASSPPNPTQNAEAFF. The nucleotides are TGTGCCAGCAGTCCCCCTAACCCCACACAGAACGCTGAAGCTTTCTTT. When the CDR3 is completed using the reference TRBV28 and TRBJ1-1 genes on either side, the full variable domain is DVKVTQSSRYLVKRTGEKVFLECVQDMDHENMFWYRQDPGLGLRLIYFSYDVKMKEKGDIPEGYSVSREKKERFSLILESASTNQTSMYLCASSPPNPTQNAEAFFGQGTRLTVV.